This T cell receptor beta chain was obtained from a study of cytomegalovirus exposure and HLA in healthy donors. A word on this clone: Antigen specificity is unknown.

It was with 60 Vbeta and 13 Jbeta primers that the PCR ran. Profiling relied on immunoSEQ multiplex PCR, and the TCRdb table lists in-frame clones only, not all of them. Of 80,000 to 100,000 clones listed, more than 50% were seen once; the top ten hold about 15%. Although they were nominally healthy when sampled, donors likely had unrecorded immune exposures. Study conclusions and caveats: Among TCR beta chains of equal frequency, HLA-associated ones were more clonally expanded in a later analysis.

The CDR3 has 16 amino acids. Germline CDR1 SNHLY, CDR2 FYNNEI. J gave up 0 bases and V 1 base, and 3 bases lay outside the gene matches. The V and J genes are TRBV2 and TRBJ1-5; 7 nucleotides line up with TRBD1. The specimen was PBMCs. This TCR was recovered from a woman aged 35 to 49 in good health and CMV-seropositive. The CDR3: CASSEGDRYSNQPQHF. CDR3 bases: TGTGCCAGCAGTGAAGGGGACAGATATAGCAATCAGCCCCAGCATTTT.